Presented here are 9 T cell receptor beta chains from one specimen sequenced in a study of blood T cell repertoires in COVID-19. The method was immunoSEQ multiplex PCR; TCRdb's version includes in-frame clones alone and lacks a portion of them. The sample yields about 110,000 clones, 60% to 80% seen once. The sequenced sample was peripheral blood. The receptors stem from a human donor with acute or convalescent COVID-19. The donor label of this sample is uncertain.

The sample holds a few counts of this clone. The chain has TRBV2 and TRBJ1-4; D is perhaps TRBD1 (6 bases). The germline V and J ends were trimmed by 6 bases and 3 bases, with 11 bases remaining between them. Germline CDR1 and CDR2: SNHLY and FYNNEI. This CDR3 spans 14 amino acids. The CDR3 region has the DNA TGTGCCAGCAGAAAGGACAGAGCTAATGAAAAACTGTTTTTT. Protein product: CASRKDRANEKLFF.

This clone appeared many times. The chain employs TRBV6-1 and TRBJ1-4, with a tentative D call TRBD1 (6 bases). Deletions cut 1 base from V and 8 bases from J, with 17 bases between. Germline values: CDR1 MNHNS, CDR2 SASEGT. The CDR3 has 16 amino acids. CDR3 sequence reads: CASSEVPDRSLEKLFF. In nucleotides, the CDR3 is TGTGCCAGCAGTGAAGTTCCCGACAGGTCCCTAGAAAAACTGTTTTTT.

This CDR3 is CASRVQGNTEAFF. CDR3 in DNA: TGCGCCAGCAGAGTACAGGGGAACACTGAAGCTTTCTTT. The chain is built from TRBV10-2 and TRBJ1-1, with D perhaps TRBD1 (6 bases). Trimming pared 6 bases from V and 1 base from J, leaving 9 bases between. Germline CDR1 reads WSHSY; CDR2 reads SAAADI. This CDR3 is 13 amino acids long.

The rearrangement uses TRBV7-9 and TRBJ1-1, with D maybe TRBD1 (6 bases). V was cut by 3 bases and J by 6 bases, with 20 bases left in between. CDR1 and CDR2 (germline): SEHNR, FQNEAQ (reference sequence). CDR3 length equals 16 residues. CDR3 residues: CASSFQGRLRKAEAFF. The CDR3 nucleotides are TGTGCCAGCAGCTTCCAGGGGAGATTGAGGAAAGCTGAAGCTTTCTTT.

Written as DNA, the CDR3 is TGTGCCAGCAGTTACAGGACGAGGGAGGAAAAACTGTTTTTT. Translation gives CASSYRTREEKLFF. The chain employs TRBV6-5 and TRBJ1-4; D is ambiguous. CDR3 length equals 14 residues. V was pared by 2 bases and J by 8 bases, with 12 bases between. Germline CDR1 and CDR2: MNHEY and SVGAGI.

CDR3 sequence: CASSPFRESGGSNEQFF. The CDR3 bases are TGTGCCAGCAGTCCCTTTCGAGAGAGCGGGGGAAGCAATGAGCAGTTCTTC. This chain connects TRBV27 to TRBJ2-1, with TRBD2 matching 8 bases. Germline-derived CDR1 and CDR2 are MNHEY and SMNVEV (reference sequence). This CDR3 spans 17 amino acids. V shed 5 bases and J 6 bases; nucleotides not matched to a gene: 15.

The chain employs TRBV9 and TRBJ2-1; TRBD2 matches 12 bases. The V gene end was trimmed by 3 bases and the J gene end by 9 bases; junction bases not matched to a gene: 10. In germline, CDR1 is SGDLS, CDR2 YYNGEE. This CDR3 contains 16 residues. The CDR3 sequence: CASSEGLAGLQVEQFF. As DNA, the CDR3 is TGTGCCAGCAGCGAGGGACTAGCGGGCCTACAGGTTGAGCAGTTCTTC.

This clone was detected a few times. The CDR3 sequence is CAANYRVNEGSPLHF. CDR3 sequence (DNA): TGTGCCGCCAATTACAGGGTTAACGAAGGTTCACCCCTCCACTTT. V and J are TRBV6-5 and TRBJ1-6; D may be TRBD1 (6 bases). Germline V CDR1 and CDR2: MNHEY, SVGAGI. This CDR3 comprises 15 residues. Trimming removed 11 bases at V and 9 bases at J, with 23 bases between.

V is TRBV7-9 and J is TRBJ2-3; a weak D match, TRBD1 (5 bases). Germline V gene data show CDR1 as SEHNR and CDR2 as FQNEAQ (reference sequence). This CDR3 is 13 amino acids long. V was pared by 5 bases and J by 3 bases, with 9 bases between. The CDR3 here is CASSVTETDTQYF. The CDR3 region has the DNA TGTGCCAGCAGCGTGACAGAGACAGATACGCAGTATTTT.